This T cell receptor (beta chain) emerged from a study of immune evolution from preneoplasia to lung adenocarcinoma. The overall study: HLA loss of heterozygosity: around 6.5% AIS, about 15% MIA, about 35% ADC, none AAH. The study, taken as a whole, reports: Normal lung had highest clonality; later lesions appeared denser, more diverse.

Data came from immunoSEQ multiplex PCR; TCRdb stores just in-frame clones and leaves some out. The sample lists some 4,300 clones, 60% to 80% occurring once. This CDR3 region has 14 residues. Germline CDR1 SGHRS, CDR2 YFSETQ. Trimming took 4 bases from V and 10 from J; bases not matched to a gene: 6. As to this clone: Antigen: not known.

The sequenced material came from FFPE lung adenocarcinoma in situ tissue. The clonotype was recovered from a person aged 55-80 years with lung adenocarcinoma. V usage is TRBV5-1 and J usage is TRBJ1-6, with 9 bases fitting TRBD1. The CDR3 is CASSRTGGYSPLHF. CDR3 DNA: TGCGCCAGCAGCCGTACAGGGGGCTACTCACCCCTCCACTTT.